The 31 T cell receptor beta chains listed next were all sequenced from one sample in a study of shared clonotypes between healthy human individuals. Generated by immunoSEQ multiplex PCR, the TCRdb table keeps only in-frame clones and is missing some. The table has roughly 1,100,000 clones, roughly 70% seen once. The sample comprised memory CD4+ T cells sorted from blood. Subset denoted: CD45RA-negative fraction. These TCRs come from a man aged 18 to 30 in good health.

The CDR3 bases are TGTGCCAGCAGCACACAGACAGGGGTTAATGAAAAACTGTTTTTT. Encoded protein: CASSTQTGVNEKLFF. J is TRBJ1-4 and V is TRBV7-9; 8 positions agree with TRBD1. Germline-derived CDR1 and CDR2 are SEHNR and FQNEAQ (reference sequence). The CDR3 covers 15 residues. V shed 5 bases and J 4 bases; nucleotides not matched to a gene: 6.

The J gene is TRBJ2-7, the V gene TRBV7-9, with 8 positions matching TRBD2. There are 17 residues in the CDR3. Germline CDR1 and CDR2: SEHNR and FQNEAQ (reference sequence). Trimming at V came to 1 base and at J to 5 bases, leaving 13 bases not matched to a gene. As DNA, the CDR3 is TGTGCCAGCAGCTTAGGAAGGGCGCTAGCGGGTATCGACGAGCAGTACTTC. Encoded protein: CASSLGRALAGIDEQYF.

The chain is built from TRBV11-3 and TRBJ2-1; D unclear. Germline loops: CDR1 SGHNT, CDR2 YENEEA. Deletions cut 4 bases from V and 5 bases from J, with 6 bases between. The CDR3 runs 12 residues. The CDR3 loop reads CASSSVHNEQFF. Here the CDR3 DNA reads TGTGCCAGCAGCTCTGTCCACAATGAGCAGTTCTTC.

The rearrangement joins TRBV30 to TRBJ2-3, with D perhaps TRBD1 (6 bases). The V and J ends lost 2 bases and 2 bases respectively, with 14 bases between them. The V gene's germline CDR1 is GTSNPN and CDR2 SVGIG (reference sequence). The CDR3 covers 15 residues. In DNA, the CDR3 is TGTGCCTGGAGTACGCAGGGGTTATACACAGATACGCAGTATTTT. This codes for CAWSTQGLYTDTQYF. Variable domain in full (rest from reference TRBV30 and TRBJ2-3): SQTIHQWPATLVQPVGSPLSLECTVEGTSNPNLYWYRQAAGRGLQLLFYSVGIGQISSEVPQNLSASRPQDRQFILSSKKLLLSDSGFYLCAWSTQGLYTDTQYFGPGTRLTVL.

V gene TRBV6-1 combines with J gene TRBJ2-3; 8 bases match TRBD1. The germline V gene encodes CDR1 MNHNS and CDR2 SASEGT. V trimming: 1 base; J trimming: 5 bases; junction bases outside the gene matches: 5. The CDR3 spans 15 residues. The CDR3 reads CASSEVRGRKDTQYF. For the CDR3, the DNA is TGTGCCAGCAGTGAAGTCAGGGGGCGGAAAGATACGCAGTATTTT.

The rearrangement uses TRBV5-1 and TRBJ2-1; D call uncertain. The CDR3 is made up of 14 amino acids. Germline V gene lookup returns CDR1 SGHRS and CDR2 YFSETQ. V lost 0 bases, J lost 11 bases, and 15 bases lay in between. Here the CDR3 DNA reads TGCGCCAGCAGCTTGGAGATTGCCCGCGGTCAGCAGTTCTTC. This gives the protein CASSLEIARGQQFF.

With regard to this clone: This sample includes further DNA sequences coding for the same CDR3. The chain employs TRBV7-9 and TRBJ2-7, with 7 positions matching TRBD2. V lost 2 bases and J lost 0; bases outside the gene matches: 4. Germline V lookup: CDR1 SEHNR, CDR2 FQNEAQ (reference sequence). CDR3 size: 15 residues. The CDR3 DNA sequence: TGTGCCAGCAGCTTACCGGGAGGTAGCTCCTACGAGCAGTACTTC. Amino acids: CASSLPGGSSYEQYF.

This clone occurred a few times. The gene calls are TRBV28 and TRBJ1-3; 7 nucleotides line up with TRBD1. V trimming: 8 bases; J trimming: 0 bases; junction bases outside the gene matches: 4. The CDR3 length is 14 residues. Germline values: CDR1 MDHEN, CDR2 SYDVKM. CDR3 region: CASVQGGSGNTIYF. The CDR3 DNA reads as TGTGCCAGCGTTCAGGGGGGCTCTGGAAACACCATATATTTT. The entire variable domain, with the rest obtained from reference TRBV28 and TRBJ1-3, is as follows: DVKVTQSSRYLVKRTGEKVFLECVQDMDHENMFWYRQDPGLGLRLIYFSYDVKMKEKGDIPEGYSVSREKKERFSLILESASTNQTSMYLCASVQGGSGNTIYFGEGSWLTVV.

Regarding this clone: Distinct nucleotide sequences in the sample also encode this CDR3. The V call is TRBV14, the J call TRBJ2-4; no reliable D call. V was shortened by 2 bases and J by 0 bases, with 5 bases between the two germline ends. Germline V gene data show CDR1 as SGHDN and CDR2 as FVKESK. The CDR3 spans 14 residues. DNA for the CDR3: TGTGCCAGCAGCCAACGGATAGCCAAAAACATTCAGTACTTC. Translation gives CASSQRIAKNIQYF.

Notes on this clone: The sample contains more than one DNA sequence encoding this CDR3. The chain links TRBV5-1 to TRBJ2-5, with 9 positions matching TRBD1. V lost 2 bases and J lost 3; bases outside the gene matches: 2. The CDR3 is 14 amino acids. The germline CDR1 and CDR2 sequences are SGHRS and YFSETQ. CDR3 in amino acids: CASSLGTGKETQYF. The CDR3 nucleotides read TGCGCCAGCAGCTTAGGGACAGGGAAAGAGACCCAGTACTTC.

Turning to this clone: The same CDR3 arises from other DNA sequences in this sample as well. The gene calls are TRBV6-5 and TRBJ2-7, with D possibly TRBD1 on 6 matching bases. The CDR3 length is 14 residues. Deletions cut 6 bases from V and 0 bases from J, with 12 bases between. Germline CDR1 reads MNHEY; CDR2 reads SVGAGI. The CDR3 sequence is CASSRGPSSYEQYF. For the CDR3, the DNA is TGTGCCAGCAGCAGGGGCCCCAGCTCCTACGAGCAGTACTTC.

V is TRBV7-8 and J is TRBJ2-7; no clear D gene. Germline CDR1 reads SGHVS; CDR2 reads FQNEAQ. The V and J ends lost 1 base and 9 bases respectively, with 13 bases between them. CDR3 length: 13 amino acids. The CDR3 here is CASSLVGVSGQYF. The CDR3 coding sequence is TGTGCCAGCAGCTTAGTCGGCGTGTCCGGGCAGTACTTC.

The V call is TRBV5-1, the J call TRBJ2-5, with 8 nucleotides matching TRBD2. Germline lookup yields CDR1 SGHRS and CDR2 YFSETQ. There are 12 residues in the CDR3. V lost 7 bases to trimming and J lost 8 bases; unmatched junction nucleotides: 7. The CDR3 spells CASEVAGGTQYF. Here the CDR3 DNA reads TGCGCCAGCGAGGTTGCGGGGGGAACCCAGTACTTC.

For this clone: A much bigger clone sits one base away, suggesting this may be a read error. Other DNA sequences from this sample encode an identical CDR3 as well. The chain links TRBV5-5 to TRBJ1-1; a weak D match, TRBD1 (5 bases). The CDR3 spans 13 residues. V lost 5 bases and J 1 base, leaving 9 bases between the germline ends. CDR1 is SGHKS, CDR2 YYEKEE, per germline (reference sequence). The CDR3 DNA follows: TGTGCCAGCAGTTTTACAGGGAACACTGAAGCTTTCTTT. It codes for CASSFTGNTEAFF.

The chain carries TRBV11-2 and TRBJ2-3; 7 nucleotides agree with TRBD1. Germline CDR1 is SGHAT and CDR2 is FQNNGV. This CDR3 comprises 16 residues. The V and J ends lost 1 base and 0 bases, in that order; junction bases with no gene match: 4. This CDR3 is CASSLGTGTSTDTQYF. CDR3 bases: TGTGCCAGCAGCTTAGGGACAGGCACGAGCACAGATACGCAGTATTTT.

Of note for this clone: Other DNA sequences within the sample encode an identical CDR3. The V and J genes are TRBV5-1 and TRBJ2-1; D is ambiguous. The CDR3 runs 15 residues. Germline-derived CDR1 and CDR2 are SGHRS and YFSETQ. With 0 bases removed from V and 6 bases from J, the gap between germline ends came to 13 bases. Here the CDR3 reads CASSLAASGGNEQFF. CDR3 coding DNA: TGCGCCAGCAGCTTGGCGGCTAGTGGTGGCAATGAGCAGTTCTTC.

The V gene is TRBV7-9, the J gene TRBJ2-5; D is undetermined. The ends were cut back, 1 base at V and 5 bases at J, with 11 bases in the middle. CDR1 is SEHNR, CDR2 FQNEAQ, per germline (reference sequence). CDR3 length equals 14 residues. In DNA, the CDR3 is TGTGCCAGCAGCTTAGGGGGAAAAACCGAGACCCAGTACTTC. Translation gives CASSLGGKTETQYF.

The V call is TRBV19, the J call TRBJ1-2; a possible D gene is TRBD1 (6 bases). This CDR3 has 13 residues. V shed 7 bases and J shed 3 bases, with 12 bases lying between them. Per the germline V gene, CDR1 is LNHDA and CDR2 is SQIVND (reference sequence). CDR3 residues: CASTQDRDYGYTF. The CDR3 DNA sequence: TGTGCCAGTACTCAGGACAGAGACTATGGCTACACCTTC.

In the case of this clone: Other DNA sequences in the same sample also yield this CDR3. This chain connects TRBV5-1 to TRBJ1-1, with 8 bases identical to TRBD1. Germline assignment: CDR1 SGHRS and CDR2 YFSETQ. V gave up 0 bases and J gave up 2 bases; unmatched junction bases: 3. The CDR3 is 15 amino acids. The CDR3 region is CASSLGGQGNTEAFF. DNA of the CDR3: TGCGCCAGCAGCTTGGGAGGACAGGGAAACACTGAAGCTTTCTTT.

The chain uses TRBV6-6 and TRBJ1-2; tentatively, D is TRBD1 (6 bases). This CDR3 has 14 residues. V was trimmed by 2 bases and J by 3 bases, leaving 10 bases between them. Germline CDR1 reads MNHNY; CDR2 reads SVGAGI (reference sequence). The CDR3 nucleotides read TGTGCCAGCAGTTACGGGGGCAGAGACTATGGCTACACCTTC. Translating it yields CASSYGGRDYGYTF.

J is TRBJ2-2 and V is TRBV18; 7 bases match TRBD1. V trimming: 4 bases; J trimming: 12 bases; junction bases outside the gene matches: 17. Germline V CDR1 and CDR2: KGHSH, LQKENI. There are 16 residues in the CDR3. Here the CDR3 DNA reads TGTGCCAGCTCACGAGAGGACAGGCCTACCCGGGTGCAGCTGTTTTTT. This encodes CASSREDRPTRVQLFF.

As to this clone: A much larger clone lies a single base off, so this may be a read error. The sample contains more than one DNA sequence encoding this CDR3. The J gene is TRBJ2-1, the V gene TRBV20-1; D call uncertain. Trimming took 0 bases from V and 5 from J, leaving 2 bases between them. The CDR3 contains 11 residues. Per germline, CDR1 DFQATT and CDR2 SNEGSKA (reference sequence). The CDR3 loop is CSARDDNEQFF. DNA of the CDR3: TGCAGTGCTAGAGATGACAATGAGCAGTTCTTC.

The rearrangement links TRBV6-6 to TRBJ2-5; no definite D call. The CDR3 extends over 12 amino acids. V was trimmed by 8 bases and J by 5 bases, leaving 12 bases between them. CDR1 and CDR2 from the germline V gene are MNHNY and SVGAGI (reference sequence). The CDR3 spells CASYSPKETQYF. CDR3 bases: TGTGCCAGCTATTCTCCGAAGGAGACCCAGTACTTC.

This chain links TRBV5-1 with TRBJ1-2, with D tentatively TRBD1 (6 bases). Trimming shortened V by 6 bases and J by 3 bases, and 9 bases separated the two germline ends. The CDR3 spans 12 residues. Per germline, CDR1 SGHRS and CDR2 YFSETQ. This CDR3 is CASKEGDYGYTF. The CDR3 DNA sequence: TGCGCCAGCAAGGAGGGGGACTATGGCTACACCTTC.

The chain uses TRBV2 and TRBJ2-1; 10 bases align to TRBD2. Trimming at V came to 6 bases and at J to 4 bases, leaving 3 bases not matched to a gene. This CDR3 region has 14 residues. Germline lookup yields CDR1 SNHLY and CDR2 FYNNEI. The CDR3 protein is CASSLAGVYNEQFF. The CDR3 DNA sequence: TGTGCCAGCAGCCTAGCGGGAGTATACAATGAGCAGTTCTTC.

V usage is TRBV5-1 and J usage is TRBJ1-1; D gene unclear. The V gene's germline CDR1 is SGHRS and CDR2 YFSETQ. The CDR3 has 15 amino acids. V lost 4 bases, J lost 0 bases, and 13 bases lay in between. The CDR3 spells CASSPLHTLNTEAFF. The CDR3 nucleotides read TGCGCCAGCAGCCCCCTGCATACACTGAACACTGAAGCTTTCTTT.

The chain employs TRBV10-2 and TRBJ2-5; TRBD2 aligns across 9 bases. After removal of 8 bases from V and 2 bases from J, the junction contained 3 bases not matched to a gene. CDR3 length equals 13 residues. Germline V gene lookup returns CDR1 WSHSY and CDR2 SAAADI. The CDR3 region has the DNA TGCGCCAGCGGCGGACTAGCGCAAGAGACCCAGTACTTC. Translating gives CASGGLAQETQYF.

The V call is TRBV5-1, the J call TRBJ2-5; 7 bases are a match to TRBD1. Germline V gene data show CDR1 as SGHRS and CDR2 as YFSETQ. J gave up 4 bases and V 7 bases, and 13 bases lay outside the gene matches. The length of the CDR3 is 15 residues. CDR3: CASSITRTGPETQYF. The CDR3 region has the DNA TGCGCCAGCTCAATTACCAGGACAGGACCAGAGACCCAGTACTTC. Full variable domain (outside the CDR3, taken from reference TRBV5-1 and TRBJ2-5): KAGVTQTPRYLIKTRGQQVTLSCSPISGHRSVSWYQQTPGQGLQFLFEYFSETQRNKGNFPGRFSGRQFSNSRSEMNVSTLELGDSALYLCASSITRTGPETQYFGPGTRLLVL.

This chain uses TRBV28 with TRBJ2-7, with D hard to call. Trimming cost V 1 base and J 12 bases, with 13 bases left between them. The CDR3 runs to 12 residues. Germline values: CDR1 MDHEN, CDR2 SYDVKM. CDR3 nucleotides: TGTGCCAGCAGTTTATCCACCCGCCCGGGGTACTTC. Its protein is CASSLSTRPGYF.

This clone was counted only a few times. V gene TRBV5-8 combines with J gene TRBJ2-7, with 11 bases lining up with TRBD1. CDR3 length: 17 amino acids. The germline V gene encodes CDR1 SGHTS and CDR2 YDEGEE. Losses at the gene ends were 0 bases for V and 2 bases for J; bases not matched to a gene: 7. CDR3 nucleotide sequence: TGTGCCAGCAGCTTGGCGGTACCGGGACAGGGGGCCTACGAGCAGTACTTC. This gives the protein CASSLAVPGQGAYEQYF. Full variable domain (rest looked up from reference TRBV5-8 and TRBJ2-7): EAGVTQSPTHLIKTRGQQATLRCSPISGHTSVYWYQQALGLGLQFLLWYDEGEERNRGNFPPRFSGRQFPNYSSELNVNALELEDSALYLCASSLAVPGQGAYEQYFGPGTRLTVT.

Note on this clone: Other DNA sequences in this sample translate to the same CDR3. The chain couples TRBV19 to TRBJ1-5; 7 bases map to TRBD1. The CDR3 is 13 amino acids. CDR1 LNHDA and CDR2 SQIVND come from the germline V gene (reference sequence). V was clipped by 4 bases and J by 5 bases; unmatched bases: 2. CDR3 DNA: TGTGCCAGTAGTACAGACAGGGATCAGCCCCAGCATTTT. As protein: CASSTDRDQPQHF. The whole variable domain, remainder taken from reference TRBV19 and TRBJ1-5, is DGGITQSPKYLFRKEGQNVTLSCEQNLNHDAMYWYRQDPGQGLRLIYYSQIVNDFQKGDIAEGYSVSREKKESFPLTVTSAQKNPTAFYLCASSTDRDQPQHFGDGTRLSIL.